This T cell receptor beta chain was recovered during a study of blood T cell repertoires in COVID-19. Study-level background: Sources were T cells, B-cell-depleted T cells, or PBMCs; the material itself was cDNA or gDNA.

In the authors' workflow: Nucleated cell counts were estimated from reference gene primer amplification. Generated by immunoSEQ multiplex PCR, the TCRdb table keeps only in-frame clones and is missing some. For V, J and clone size, that table is used; D and trimming come from the DNA. The sample records about 44,000 clones, 80% to 90% being singletons. The CDR3 covers 12 residues. The V and J ends lost 7 bases and 3 bases respectively, with 12 bases between them. Germline V gives CDR1 SQVTM, CDR2 ANQGSEA. The origin of this receptor is a woman in her forties with acute or convalescent COVID-19. This chain joins TRBV29-1 and TRBJ1-2; D gene unclear. Sequencing used peripheral blood. As DNA, the CDR3 is TGCAGCGCCAGGCGGGATGACTATGGCTACACCTTC. Its protein product is CSARRDDYGYTF.